These 32 T cell receptor beta chains share one sample of origin, sequenced in a study of blood T cell repertoires in COVID-19. Here immunoSEQ multiplex PCR was the method, and the copy in TCRdb shows in-frame clones only, minus some. In the table there are about 110,000 clones, 75% to 90% of which are singletons. The sample comprised peripheral blood. These receptors came from a woman aged 55-70 years with acute or convalescent COVID-19.

There are a few counts of this clone. The chain joins TRBV6-2 or TRBV6-3 to TRBJ1-1, with TRBD1 matching 9 bases. The CDR3 covers 13 residues. Germline CDR1 is MNHEY and CDR2 is SVGEGT. The V gene end was trimmed by 4 bases and the J gene end by 6 bases; junction bases not matched to a gene: 3. CDR3 nucleotides: TGTGCCAGCAGTTGGGACAGGGATGCTGAAGCTTTCTTT. This encodes CASSWDRDAEAFF.

The chain has TRBV27 and TRBJ2-7; 11 bases fit TRBD2. The germline V gene encodes CDR1 MNHEY and CDR2 SMNVEV (reference sequence). This CDR3 is 16 amino acids long. V gave up 5 bases and J gave up 7 bases; unmatched junction bases: 13. The CDR3 reads CASSLYPTSGAREQYF. In nucleotides, the CDR3 is TGTGCCAGCAGTCTTTATCCGACTAGCGGGGCAAGGGAGCAGTACTTC.

The V and J genes are TRBV20-1 and TRBJ1-2; D unresolved. The CDR3 length is 11 residues. Germline-derived CDR1 and CDR2 are DFQATT and SNEGSKA (reference sequence). Trimming pared 1 base from V and 6 bases from J, leaving 6 bases between. Here the CDR3 DNA reads TGCAGTGCTAGAGTTGTCGATGGCTACACCTTC. Its translation is CSARVVDGYTF.

The gene calls are TRBV7-2 and TRBJ2-1; D is possibly TRBD1 (6 bases). This CDR3 is built from 16 residues. The V end was cut by 0 bases, the J end by 9 bases, with 18 bases between. Germline lookup yields CDR1 SGHTA and CDR2 FQGNSA. The CDR3 region is CASSLAGAGQVGEQFF. As DNA, the CDR3 is TGTGCCAGCAGCTTAGCGGGGGCAGGTCAGGTTGGTGAGCAGTTCTTC.

V and J are TRBV27 and TRBJ1-1; TRBD1 aligns across 7 bases. The trim removed 7 bases at V and 1 base at J, leaving 9 bases unmatched. This CDR3 is built from 15 residues. CDR1 and CDR2 (germline): MNHEY, SMNVEV (reference sequence). DNA for the CDR3: TGTGCCAGCACCACGCCGGCAGGGGGGAACACTGAAGCTTTCTTT. Translation gives CASTTPAGGNTEAFF.

CDR3 sequence: CATSMTGNIQYF. The CDR3 nucleotides are TGTGCCACCAGCATGACTGGTAACATTCAGTACTTC. The rearrangement links TRBV15 to TRBJ2-4; D is ambiguous. Looked up from germline, CDR1 is LNHNV and CDR2 is YYDKDF (reference sequence). Trimming took 4 bases from V and 7 from J, leaving 8 bases between them. CDR3 size: 12 residues.

The chain uses TRBV9 and TRBJ1-4; D might be TRBD1 (5 bases). V shed 4 bases and J shed 5 bases, with 15 bases lying between them. Germline V gene sequence: CDR1 SGDLS, CDR2 YYNGEE. There are 15 residues in the CDR3. The CDR3 region is CASSSGRGKNEKLFF. The CDR3 region has the DNA TGTGCCAGCAGCTCCGGCCGGGGGAAGAATGAAAAACTGTTTTTT.

The V gene is TRBV7-3, the J gene TRBJ1-1; D may be TRBD1 (6 bases). The V gene lost 5 bases and the J gene lost 5 bases, with 15 bases spanning the gap. The length of the CDR3 is 14 residues. The V gene's germline CDR1 is SGHTA and CDR2 FQGTGA. The CDR3 here is CASSPQGRGTEAFF. The CDR3 DNA sequence: TGTGCCAGCAGCCCCCAGGGGAGGGGAACTGAAGCTTTCTTT.

The chain links TRBV18 to TRBJ1-4, with no clear D. This CDR3 region has 15 residues. The germline gives CDR1 KGHSH, CDR2 LQKENI. Between the trimmed V and J ends, which lost 3 bases and 10 bases, there was a span of 18 bases. Written as DNA, the CDR3 is TGTGCCAGCTCACCCGGTAATTTTCGGGTGGGAAAACTGTTTTTT. It is translated as CASSPGNFRVGKLFF.

The rearrangement links TRBV12-5 to TRBJ1-1; D ambiguous. Germline V gives CDR1 LGHNT, CDR2 FRNRAP. Trimming stripped 0 bases from V and 1 base from J, with 9 bases between. This CDR3 has 15 residues. The CDR3 nucleotides read TGTGCTAGTGGTTTGGTACTCACGGGGAACACTGAAGCTTTCTTT. Its protein product is CASGLVLTGNTEAFF.

This clone has just a few counts. The chain combines TRBV12-5 with TRBJ1-1; D not resolved. The V end was cut by 1 base, the J end by 1 base, with 10 bases between. CDR3 length equals 15 residues. From germline, CDR1 is LGHNT and CDR2 FRNRAP. CDR3 DNA sequence: TGTGCTAGTGGTTTGGCTATGTCCGCGAACACTGAAGCTTTCTTT. Amino acid sequence: CASGLAMSANTEAFF.

This chain joins TRBV6-2 or TRBV6-3 and TRBJ2-1; 12 positions agree with TRBD2. V lost 5 bases, J lost 3 bases, and 14 bases stayed unmatched. The CDR3 length is 19 residues. Germline loops: CDR1 MNHEY, CDR2 SVGEGT. CDR3 bases: TGTGCCAGCAGTGGCCGGACTAGCGGGATGGCCGGAGGCTACAATGAGCAGTTCTTC. It encodes CASSGRTSGMAGGYNEQFF.

The table lists this clone with a few counts. The V and J genes are TRBV18 and TRBJ2-1, with 13 bases identical to TRBD2. Germline lookup yields CDR1 KGHSH and CDR2 LQKENI. V shed 7 bases and J 8 bases; nucleotides not matched to a gene: 5. The CDR3 has 14 amino acids. The CDR3 loop is CASLGLAGSHEQFF. Here the CDR3 DNA reads TGTGCCAGCTTGGGACTAGCGGGATCGCATGAGCAGTTCTTC.

This clone was found a few times. The chain joins TRBV7-9 to TRBJ1-5, with 8 bases fitting TRBD1. With V trimmed by 4 bases and J by 5 bases, 4 bases remained unmatched. This CDR3 comprises 14 residues. Germline CDR1 SEHNR, CDR2 FQNEAQ (reference sequence). CDR3 residues: CASSSLTGDQPQHF. The DNA for the CDR3 is TGTGCCAGCAGCTCCCTGACAGGGGATCAGCCCCAGCATTTT.

The chain links TRBV7-9 to TRBJ2-6, with a weak D call TRBD1 (6 bases). Germline V CDR1 and CDR2: SEHNR, FQNEAQ (reference sequence). The CDR3 totals 18 residues. Trimming stripped 5 bases from V and 2 bases from J, with 19 bases between. For the CDR3, the DNA is TGTGCCAGCAGCCCCACAGGGATTTACCCCCCTGGGGCCAACGTCCTGACTTTC. Its translation: CASSPTGIYPPGANVLTF.

This chain connects TRBV6-2 or TRBV6-3 to TRBJ2-1, with D possibly TRBD2 on 5 matching bases. Trimming shortened V by 4 bases and J by 2 bases, and 18 bases separated the two germline ends. The CDR3 covers 17 residues. The germline CDR1 and CDR2 sequences are MNHEY and SVGEGT. CDR3 protein: CASSFGPGVWTYNEQFF. For the CDR3, the DNA is TGTGCCAGCAGTTTTGGGCCCGGGGTATGGACCTACAATGAGCAGTTCTTC.

J is TRBJ1-5 and V is TRBV28; D is perhaps TRBD1 (5 bases). V lost 6 bases to trimming and J lost 7 bases, with 19 bases between them. Germline CDR1 MDHEN, CDR2 SYDVKM. The CDR3 is 15 amino acids. The CDR3 sequence: CASSRGLPGEQPQHF. The DNA for the CDR3 is TGTGCCAGCAGCCGGGGACTCCCGGGAGAGCAGCCCCAGCATTTT. Complete variable domain (other parts from reference TRBV28 and TRBJ1-5): DVKVTQSSRYLVKRTGEKVFLECVQDMDHENMFWYRQDPGLGLRLIYFSYDVKMKEKGDIPEGYSVSREKKERFSLILESASTNQTSMYLCASSRGLPGEQPQHFGDGTRLSIL.

J is TRBJ1-2 and V is TRBV29-1, with D possibly matching TRBD1 (5 bases). Germline V gene lookup returns CDR1 SQVTM and CDR2 ANQGSEA. V dropped 7 bases and J dropped 3 bases, with 21 bases sitting between them. The CDR3 length is 15 residues. The CDR3 loop is CSGGEPAGGYYGYTF. The CDR3 DNA follows: TGCAGCGGCGGGGAGCCGGCGGGGGGATACTATGGCTACACCTTC.

The chain joins TRBV7-8 to TRBJ2-1; TRBD2 agrees at 7 bases. This CDR3 is built from 18 residues. Unmatched junction bases numbered 22, after V lost 6 bases and J lost 8 bases. Germline V gene lookup returns CDR1 SGHVS and CDR2 FQNEAQ. As DNA, the CDR3 is TGTGCCAGCAGAAGACTCCAGAGCAGCGGGGACCCTCGGGATGAGCAGTTCTTC. It translates to CASRRLQSSGDPRDEQFF.

The chain recombines TRBV2 with TRBJ1-2; D gene uncertain. V was trimmed by 2 bases and J by 8 bases, leaving 12 bases between them. Germline V gives CDR1 SNHLY, CDR2 FYNNEI. The CDR3 is 13 amino acids. The chain's CDR3 is CASSEQSSVGYTF. The CDR3 DNA reads as TGTGCCAGCAGTGAACAGTCCTCTGTCGGCTACACCTTC. Supplemented by reference TRBV2 and TRBJ1-2, the full variable domain reads EPEVTQTPSHQVTQMGQEVILRCVPISNHLYFYWYRQILGQKVEFLVSFYNNEISEKSEIFDDQFSVERPDGSNFTLKIRSTKLEDSAMYFCASSEQSSVGYTFGSGTRLTVV.

The chain employs TRBV14 and TRBJ2-1; the match to TRBD2 covers 8 bases. Germline loops: CDR1 SGHDN, CDR2 FVKESK. J gave up 5 bases and V 4 bases, and 19 bases lay outside the gene matches. This CDR3 contains 19 residues. CDR3 protein: CASSPKTGIAGRRDNEQFF. CDR3 bases: TGTGCCAGCAGCCCCAAAACAGGGATAGCGGGAAGGAGGGACAATGAGCAGTTCTTC.

The chain joins TRBV2 to TRBJ1-5, with TRBD1 matching 7 bases. CDR3 length equals 16 residues. The germline V gene has CDR1 SNHLY and CDR2 FYNNEI. Trimming at V came to 6 bases and at J to 4 bases, leaving 12 bases not matched to a gene. DNA for the CDR3: TGTGCCAGCAGGCCCGACAGGGTACAGGGGAATCAGCCCCAGCATTTT. It is translated as CASRPDRVQGNQPQHF.

CDR3 bases: TGTGCCTGGACCGGACAAACGAACACTGAAGCTTTCTTT. This codes for CAWTGQTNTEAFF. The chain links TRBV30 to TRBJ1-1; a weak D match, TRBD1 (5 bases). In germline, CDR1 is GTSNPN, CDR2 SVGIG (reference sequence). V lost 4 bases and J lost 1, with 10 bases in between. This CDR3 is built from 13 residues.

The V call is TRBV2, the J call TRBJ2-1; D unresolved. V was trimmed by 2 bases and J by 6 bases, leaving 8 bases between them. The CDR3 is made up of 13 amino acids. Germline V gene data show CDR1 as SNHLY and CDR2 as FYNNEI. The CDR3 DNA is TGTGCCAGCAGTGAACAGCGCATCAATGAGCAGTTCTTC. Its translation is CASSEQRINEQFF. Complete variable domain (other parts from reference TRBV2 and TRBJ2-1): EPEVTQTPSHQVTQMGQEVILRCVPISNHLYFYWYRQILGQKVEFLVSFYNNEISEKSEIFDDQFSVERPDGSNFTLKIRSTKLEDSAMYFCASSEQRINEQFFGPGTRLTVL.

J is TRBJ2-1 and V is TRBV24-1, with a tentative D call TRBD1 (6 bases). This CDR3 has 14 residues. V lost 2 bases and J 5 bases, leaving 9 bases between the germline ends. CDR1 and CDR2 (germline): KGHDR, SFDVKD. The CDR3 sequence is CATSDYRENNEQFF. CDR3 nucleotide sequence: TGTGCCACCAGTGATTACAGGGAAAACAATGAGCAGTTCTTC.

The chain is built from TRBV10-3 and TRBJ2-5; no definite D call. Trimming pared 6 bases from V and 4 bases from J, leaving 12 bases between. The CDR3 length is 13 residues. Germline V gives CDR1 ENHRY, CDR2 SYGVKD. The chain's CDR3 is CAISPSPSETQYF. The CDR3 bases are TGTGCCATCAGCCCTTCCCCCTCAGAGACCCAGTACTTC.

This rearrangement joins TRBV18 to TRBJ1-1; D possibly corresponds to TRBD1 (6 bases). V gave up 3 bases and J gave up 5 bases, with 13 bases separating them. The CDR3 runs to 14 residues. The germline CDR1 and CDR2 sequences are KGHSH and LQKENI. CDR3 in amino acids: CASSPTTGGTEAFF. CDR3 sequence (DNA): TGTGCCAGCTCACCGACGACAGGCGGTACTGAAGCTTTCTTT.

The CDR3 sequence is CASSGTSGTDTQYF. The CDR3 DNA reads TGTGCCAGCTCCGGGACTAGCGGCACAGATACGCAGTATTTT. The rearrangement joins TRBV2 to TRBJ2-3; 10 bases line up with TRBD2. CDR1 and CDR2 from the germline V gene are SNHLY and FYNNEI. This CDR3 is 14 amino acids long. Germline trimming cut 8 bases from V and 1 base from J; bases unmatched to any gene: 3. The full variable domain, its missing parts supplied by reference TRBV2 and TRBJ2-3, is EPEVTQTPSHQVTQMGQEVILRCVPISNHLYFYWYRQILGQKVEFLVSFYNNEISEKSEIFDDQFSVERPDGSNFTLKIRSTKLEDSAMYFCASSGTSGTDTQYFGPGTRLTVL.

The gene calls are TRBV6-7 and TRBJ2-1; D perhaps matches TRBD2 (5 bases). TRBV6-7 is identified as an open reading frame with a role that is uncertain. Trimming cost V 0 bases and J 0 bases, with 12 bases left between them. The CDR3 loop spans 17 amino acids. The CDR3 DNA reads TGTGCCAGCAGTTACTCGGTAGCGCGCCTCTCCTACAATGAGCAGTTCTTC. This translates into CASSYSVARLSYNEQFF.

The chain combines TRBV4-2 with TRBJ1-5; D is uncertain. This CDR3 contains 14 residues. V lost 1 base and J lost 1, with 5 bases in between. Germline values: CDR1 LGHNA, CDR2 YNFKEQ. This CDR3 reads CASSQASSNQPQHF. CDR3 in DNA: TGTGCCAGCAGCCAAGCTTCCAGCAATCAGCCCCAGCATTTT.

This chain connects TRBV3-1 (or the pseudogene TRBV3-2) to TRBJ2-2, with 10 positions matching TRBD1. Germline CDR1 and CDR2: LGHDT and YNNKEL (reference sequence). Unmatched junction bases numbered 8, after V lost 0 bases and J lost 7 bases. This CDR3 has 17 amino acids. CDR3 protein: CASSQDFLDRGVGELFF. Written as DNA, the CDR3 is TGTGCCAGCAGCCAAGATTTTCTGGACAGGGGGGTCGGGGAGCTGTTTTTT.

This sequence joins TRBV12-3 or TRBV12-4 and TRBJ1-1, with TRBD1 matching over 7 bases. V was pared by 5 bases and J by 7 bases, with 7 bases of the junction left unmatched. This CDR3 spans 13 amino acids. CDR3 loop: CASSVRGAGEAFF. The CDR3, as DNA: TGTGCCAGCAGTGTCAGGGGGGCGGGTGAAGCTTTCTTT.